This T cell receptor (beta chain) was identified during a study of blood T cell repertoires in COVID-19. Only in-frame clones appear in the TCRdb table, and some are missing; sequencing was by immunoSEQ multiplex PCR. Altogether about 76,000 clones are present, around 85% being singletons, with the ten largest covering approximately 12%. Germline V gene sequence: CDR1 MNHEY, CDR2 SVGAGI. This CDR3 is 15 amino acids long. V shed 0 bases and J shed 0 bases, with 7 bases lying between them. Source material: peripheral blood. This clonotype was sampled from a human donor in a cohort sampled during active COVID-19. V gene TRBV6-5 combines with J gene TRBJ2-3; D remains unclear. The CDR3 protein is CASSYSSGSTDTQYF. Written as DNA, the CDR3 is TGTGCCAGCAGTTACTCGTCCGGTAGCACAGATACGCAGTATTTT.